This T cell receptor beta chain was sequenced during a study of T cell repertoires in cytomegalovirus infection. Concerning this clonotype: Its antigen is currently unknown.

Trimming left V 4 bases short and J 0 bases short, with 12 bases between. The germline CDR1 and CDR2 sequences are MGHRA and YSYEKL. The CDR3 sequence is 15 residues long. Via MiXCR, TCRdb re-called the reads, giving one row per CDR3 protein. Of some 500,000 distinct CDR3 sequences in the sample, 33% were seen once. The chain joins TRBV4-1 to TRBJ1-1; no reliable D call. The clonotype was recovered from a human donor in good health (CMV status not recorded). Some clones in this sample may be carry-over from other donors' samples. Sequences were derived from cultured PBMCs, sampled from culture after CMV antigen stimulation. CDR3 loop: CASSPVGLVNTEAFF. CDR3 sequence (DNA): TGCGCCAGCAGCCCCGTAGGGCTCGTGAACACTGAAGCTTTCTTT.